The source of this T cell receptor (beta chain) is a study of cytomegalovirus exposure and HLA in healthy donors. Points from the study as a whole: In vitro confirmation showed three CMV-associated chains to be CMV antigen specific. There were 160 or so TCR beta chains listed as cytomegalovirus-associated. Rare TCR sequences predominated, though certain public TCRs were found in many donors.

Sequencing used immunoSEQ multiplex PCR; TCRdb keeps in-frame clones, though not all of them. The sample has roughly 71,000 clones; about 93% are singletons. Only one count was recorded for this clone. Its matching antigen is unknown. The CDR3 is made up of 13 amino acids. Germline V CDR1 and CDR2: SNHLY, FYNNEI. Trimming left V 7 bases short and J 1 base short, with 10 bases between. Donors came from a validation cohort of approximately 110 subjects, distinct from the first 666-subject cohort. The source of this sequence is a woman between 18 and 29 years old in good health and CMV-seronegative. Sequenced sample: PBMCs. The chain combines TRBV2 with TRBJ1-2, with a tentative D call TRBD1 (5 bases). CDR3 bases: TGTGCCAGCACCCCAGGGTTTAACTATGGCTACACCTTC. It encodes CASTPGFNYGYTF.